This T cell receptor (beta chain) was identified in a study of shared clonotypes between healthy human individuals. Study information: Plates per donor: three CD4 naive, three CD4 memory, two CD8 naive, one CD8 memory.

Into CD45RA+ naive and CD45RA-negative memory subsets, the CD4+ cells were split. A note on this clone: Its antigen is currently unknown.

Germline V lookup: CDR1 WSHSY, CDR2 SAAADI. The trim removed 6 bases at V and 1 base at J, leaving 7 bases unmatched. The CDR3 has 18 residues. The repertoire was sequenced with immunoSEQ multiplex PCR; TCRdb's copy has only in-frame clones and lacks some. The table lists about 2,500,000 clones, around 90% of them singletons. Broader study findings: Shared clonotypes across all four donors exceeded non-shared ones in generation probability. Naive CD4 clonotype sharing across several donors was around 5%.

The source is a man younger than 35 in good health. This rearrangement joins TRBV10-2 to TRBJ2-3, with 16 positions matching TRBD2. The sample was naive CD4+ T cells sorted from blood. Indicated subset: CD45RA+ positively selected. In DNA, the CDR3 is TGCGCCAGCAGGGGACTAGCGGGAGGGGCCGGCGGCACAGATACGCAGTATTTT. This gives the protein CASRGLAGGAGGTDTQYF.